The 22 T cell receptor beta chains in this list originate from one sample, sequenced in a study of T cell changes during pregnancy in multiple sclerosis. The assay was immunoSEQ multiplex PCR, and TCRdb's table has in-frame clones only and misses some. The sample carries about 59,000 clones, 92% recorded once. Sequenced here: peripheral blood, sampled in the first trimester of pregnancy. The receptor source for this set is a female donor with multiple sclerosis, enrolled in a pregnancy study.

The chain links TRBV5-4 to TRBJ1-2; 7 bases are shared with TRBD1. This CDR3 has 14 residues. Germline CDR1 SGHNT, CDR2 YYREEE (reference sequence). V trimming: 2 bases; J trimming: 7 bases; junction bases outside the gene matches: 8. The chain's CDR3 is CASSFEQGRSGYTF. CDR3 sequence (DNA): TGTGCCAGCAGCTTTGAACAGGGGAGGAGTGGCTACACCTTC.

There are a few counts of this clone. The chain is built from TRBV10-3 and TRBJ1-5; D gene unclear. The germline V and J ends were trimmed by 3 bases and 0 bases, with 12 bases remaining between them. From germline, CDR1 is ENHRY and CDR2 SYGVKD. This CDR3 spans 16 amino acids. CDR3 nucleotides: TGTGCCATCAGTGAAACGGAGATCAATAGCAATCAGCCCCAGCATTTT. Amino acids: CAISETEINSNQPQHF.

The chain recombines TRBV19 with TRBJ2-6; TRBD2 agrees at 14 bases. The trim removed 4 bases at V and 0 bases at J, leaving 8 bases unmatched. The CDR3 is 20 amino acids. Germline loops: CDR1 LNHDA, CDR2 SQIVND (reference sequence). CDR3 sequence (DNA): TGTGCCAGTAGTAACGGGGGACTAGCGGGAGTCACCTCTGGGGCCAACGTCCTGACTTTC. Translated: CASSNGGLAGVTSGANVLTF. The variable domain in full, with the rest retrieved from reference TRBV19 and TRBJ2-6, is DGGITQSPKYLFRKEGQNVTLSCEQNLNHDAMYWYRQDPGQGLRLIYYSQIVNDFQKGDIAEGYSVSREKKESFPLTVTSAQKNPTAFYLCASSNGGLAGVTSGANVLTFGAGSRLTVL.

The V gene is TRBV27, the J gene TRBJ2-1, with D possibly being TRBD1 (6 bases). This CDR3 is built from 14 residues. Trimming removed 8 bases at V and 3 bases at J, with 14 bases between. The germline gives CDR1 MNHEY, CDR2 SMNVEV (reference sequence). The CDR3: CASGPGTNYNEQFF. Written as DNA, the CDR3 is TGTGCCAGCGGTCCCGGGACAAACTACAATGAGCAGTTCTTC.

The J gene is TRBJ1-5, the V gene TRBV25-1; TRBD1 is a possible D gene (5 bases). Trimming removed 3 bases at V and 4 bases at J, with 16 bases between. CDR3 length: 16 amino acids. CDR1 and CDR2 from the germline V gene are MGHDK and SYGVNS. The CDR3 DNA sequence: TGTGCCAGCAGTGAGGGAGCGGGGGACGGAAATCAGCCCCAGCATTTT. This encodes CASSEGAGDGNQPQHF.

The rearrangement joins TRBV19 to TRBJ2-7, with 7 bases fitting TRBD2. CDR3 size: 16 residues. The J segment lost 9 bases and the V segment lost 3 bases, leaving 17 bases of the junction unmatched. The V gene's germline CDR1 is LNHDA and CDR2 SQIVND (reference sequence). The CDR3 sequence: CASSMRGRGRPEVQYF. In nucleotides, the CDR3 is TGTGCCAGTAGTATGCGGGGGAGGGGTCGGCCGGAGGTGCAGTACTTC.

The V gene is TRBV9, the J gene TRBJ2-2; 7 bases match TRBD2. The CDR3 runs to 16 residues. Trimming removed 0 bases from V and 5 bases from J; junction bases left unmatched: 7. Germline CDR1 SGDLS, CDR2 YYNGEE. CDR3 amino acids: CASSVEAGVDTGELFF. The CDR3 DNA sequence: TGTGCCAGCAGCGTAGAGGCGGGAGTCGATACCGGGGAGCTGTTTTTT.

This chain links TRBV5-1 with TRBJ2-2; the D gene is possibly TRBD2 (6 bases). Germline lookup yields CDR1 SGHRS and CDR2 YFSETQ. Trimming took off 4 bases at V and 5 bases at J, with 9 bases between the two ends. The length of the CDR3 is 13 residues. CDR3 DNA sequence: TGCGCCAGCAGCCGGGAGCAAACCGGGGAGCTGTTTTTT. Protein sequence: CASSREQTGELFF. Together with reference TRBV5-1 and TRBJ2-2, the CDR3 gives the full variable domain: KAGVTQTPRYLIKTRGQQVTLSCSPISGHRSVSWYQQTPGQGLQFLFEYFSETQRNKGNFPGRFSGRQFSNSRSEMNVSTLELGDSALYLCASSREQTGELFFGEGSRLTVL.

The V gene is TRBV28, the J gene TRBJ2-1, with D possibly TRBD1 on 6 matching bases. Germline V gene data show CDR1 as MDHEN and CDR2 as SYDVKM. V was pared by 3 bases and J by 9 bases, with 12 bases between. The CDR3 is made up of 13 amino acids. For the CDR3, the DNA is TGTGCCAGCAGTTTGGAACAGGGAGTTGAGCAGTTCTTC. Encoded protein: CASSLEQGVEQFF.

The chain has TRBV7-6 and TRBJ2-2; 8 bases fit TRBD2. Germline CDR1 SGHVS, CDR2 FNYEAQ. This CDR3 is 16 amino acids long. The V segment lost 2 bases and the J segment 7 bases; nucleotides outside the gene matches: 9. As DNA, the CDR3 is TGTGCCAGCAGCTTAATCAGCGGGAGCGTGGTCGGGGAGCTGTTTTTT. It is translated as CASSLISGSVVGELFF.

Only one count was recorded for this clone. The chain joins TRBV29-1 to TRBJ1-1; D is unresolved. The V end was cut by 5 bases, the J end by 4 bases, with 20 bases between. Germline V CDR1 and CDR2: SQVTM, ANQGSEA. The CDR3 spans 15 residues. The CDR3 DNA follows: TGCAGCGTTATGAATCGGGGAAAGAGTTTCACTGAAGCTTTCTTT. This sequence encodes CSVMNRGKSFTEAFF.

A single count supports this clone. The genes are TRBV7-8 and TRBJ1-5, with D hard to call. Germline lookup yields CDR1 SGHVS and CDR2 FQNEAQ. The length of the CDR3 is 13 residues. V dropped 2 bases and J dropped 3 bases, with 5 bases sitting between them. The CDR3 loop is CASSLIVNQPQHF. CDR3 sequence (DNA): TGTGCCAGCAGCTTAATAGTCAATCAGCCCCAGCATTTT.

This chain uses TRBV28 with TRBJ1-2, with 8 bases that match TRBD1. The germline V gene encodes CDR1 MDHEN and CDR2 SYDVKM. This CDR3 is 14 amino acids long. With 7 bases clipped from V and 2 bases from J, the junction kept 6 bases outside the gene matches. The CDR3 nucleotides read TGTGCCAGCACTCCTGGACAGGGCAACTATGGCTACACCTTC. Its protein is CASTPGQGNYGYTF.

The rearrangement links TRBV7-3 to TRBJ1-1, with D possibly being TRBD1 (5 bases). The CDR3 is 13 residues long. Germline CDR1 reads SGHTA; CDR2 reads FQGTGA. V lost 4 bases and J 1 base, leaving 7 bases between the germline ends. CDR3 sequence (DNA): TGTGCCAGCAGCTCAGGACAGAACACTGAAGCTTTCTTT. Its translation: CASSSGQNTEAFF. Full variable domain (outside the CDR3, taken from reference TRBV7-3 and TRBJ1-1): GAGVSQTPSNKVTEKGKYVELRCDPISGHTALYWYRQSLGQGPEFLIYFQGTGAADDSGLPNDRFFAVRPEGSVSTLKIQRTERGDSAVYLCASSSGQNTEAFFGQGTRLTVV.

The chain carries TRBV27 and TRBJ2-1; TRBD1 matches 10 bases. Germline loops: CDR1 MNHEY, CDR2 SMNVEV (reference sequence). V shed 5 bases, J shed 6 bases, and the junction held 10 bases outside the gene matches. There are 16 residues in the CDR3. As DNA, the CDR3 is TGTGCCAGCAGTCCCAGGGACAGGGGTAGGGGCAATGAGCAGTTCTTC. This encodes CASSPRDRGRGNEQFF.

The chain uses TRBV29-1 and TRBJ2-7; D may be TRBD1 (7 bases). The germline CDR1 and CDR2 sequences are SQVTM and ANQGSEA. The CDR3 spans 12 residues. V shed 7 bases and J shed 6 bases, with 16 bases lying between them. CDR3 sequence (DNA): TGCAGCGCTACAGGGGACTTCTCCGAGCAGTACTTC. This gives the protein CSATGDFSEQYF.

V is TRBV11-1 and J is TRBJ2-7; 9 bases line up with TRBD1. There are 15 residues in the CDR3. Germline CDR1 SGHAT, CDR2 FQDESV (reference sequence). After removal of 5 bases from V and 3 bases from J, the junction contained 8 bases not matched to a gene. The CDR3 spells CASSNPGQGFYEQYF. In DNA, the CDR3 is TGTGCCAGCAGCAACCCGGGACAGGGTTTCTACGAGCAGTACTTC.

The rearrangement links TRBV5-1 to TRBJ2-2; 7 bases are shared with TRBD1. Germline-derived CDR1 and CDR2 are SGHRS and YFSETQ. J gave up 4 bases and V 4 bases, and 4 bases lay outside the gene matches. The CDR3 covers 14 residues. The chain's CDR3 is CASSPTGATGELFF. Written as DNA, the CDR3 is TGCGCCAGCAGCCCAACAGGGGCCACCGGGGAGCTGTTTTTT.

J is TRBJ1-6 and V is TRBV5-1; D is unclear. The V gene's germline CDR1 is SGHRS and CDR2 YFSETQ. Trimming cost V 7 bases and J 10 bases, with 24 bases left between them. CDR3 size: 16 residues. CDR3 DNA sequence: TGCGCCAGCCGGACGTCTAGCGAGTTGGTCGGCTCACCCCTCCACTTT. Its translation: CASRTSSELVGSPLHF. The whole variable domain, remainder taken from reference TRBV5-1 and TRBJ1-6, is KAGVTQTPRYLIKTRGQQVTLSCSPISGHRSVSWYQQTPGQGLQFLFEYFSETQRNKGNFPGRFSGRQFSNSRSEMNVSTLELGDSALYLCASRTSSELVGSPLHFGNGTRLTVT.

This chain connects TRBV20-1 to TRBJ2-7; D not resolved. The CDR3 sequence is 11 residues long. Per the germline V gene, CDR1 is DFQATT and CDR2 is SNEGSKA (reference sequence). With 6 bases removed from V and 2 bases from J, the gap between germline ends came to 8 bases. CDR3 in amino acids: CSAPQTYEQYF. The CDR3 DNA follows: TGCAGTGCCCCGCAGACCTACGAGCAGTACTTC.

The CDR3 sequence is CASSFGGRNTEAFF. The CDR3 nucleotides are TGTGCCAGTAGTTTCGGAGGGAGGAACACTGAAGCTTTCTTT. The chain has TRBV19 and TRBJ1-1; D gene ambiguous. V dropped 5 bases and J dropped 1 base, with 11 bases sitting between them. The germline CDR1 and CDR2 sequences are LNHDA and SQIVND (reference sequence). The length of the CDR3 is 14 residues.

The chain couples TRBV27 to TRBJ2-1; maybe TRBD2 (6 bases). The CDR3 extends over 14 amino acids. Germline loops: CDR1 MNHEY, CDR2 SMNVEV (reference sequence). V was trimmed by 5 bases and J by 6 bases, leaving 14 bases between them. The CDR3: CASSSPGVINEQFF. In DNA form, the CDR3 reads TGTGCCAGCAGTAGCCCGGGAGTCATCAATGAGCAGTTCTTC.